This T cell receptor beta chain was sequenced for a study of blood T cell repertoires in COVID-19. Study summary: Specimens from acute and convalescent COVID-19 originated in the United States, Italy and Spain. The analysed material was cDNA or gDNA that came from T cells, B-cell-depleted T cells, or PBMCs.

CDR3 size: 15 residues. Germline V gene data show CDR1 as SGHTA and CDR2 as FQGNSA. After removal of 1 base from V and 2 bases from J, the junction contained 2 bases not matched to a gene. Original data processing: Researchers report that nucleated cell counts were estimated from reference gene primer amplification. Sequenced by immunoSEQ multiplex PCR; TCRdb stores in-frame clones only, minus some. D and trimming were read from the DNA, whereas the V and J calls and clone size are those reported in that table. Counted here are a few hundred thousand clones, around 84% occurring once; the ten biggest clones make up 4% to 5%.

The TCR sequence derives from a man between 60 and 75 years old with acute or convalescent COVID-19. What was sequenced was peripheral blood. The genes are TRBV7-2 and TRBJ2-7, with TRBD2 identical over 10 bases. The CDR3 reads CASSLELAGAYEQYF. In DNA form, the CDR3 reads TGTGCCAGCAGCTTAGAGCTAGCGGGAGCCTACGAGCAGTACTTC.